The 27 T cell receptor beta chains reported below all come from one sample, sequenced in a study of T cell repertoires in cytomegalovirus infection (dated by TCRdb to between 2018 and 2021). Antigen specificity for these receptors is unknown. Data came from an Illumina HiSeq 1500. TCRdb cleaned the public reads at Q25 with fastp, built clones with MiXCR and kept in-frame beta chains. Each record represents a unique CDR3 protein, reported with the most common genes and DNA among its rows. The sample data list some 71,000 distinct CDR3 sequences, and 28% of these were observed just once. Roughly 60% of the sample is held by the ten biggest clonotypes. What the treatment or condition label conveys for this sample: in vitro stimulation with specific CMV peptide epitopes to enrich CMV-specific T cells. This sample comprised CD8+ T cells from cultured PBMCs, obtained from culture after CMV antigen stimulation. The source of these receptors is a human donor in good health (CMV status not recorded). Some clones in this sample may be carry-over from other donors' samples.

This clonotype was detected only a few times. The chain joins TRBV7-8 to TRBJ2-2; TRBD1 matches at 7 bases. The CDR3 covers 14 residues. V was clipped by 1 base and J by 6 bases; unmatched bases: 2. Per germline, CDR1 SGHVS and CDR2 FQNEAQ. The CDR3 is CASSLVTGPGELFF. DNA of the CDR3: TGTGCCAGCAGCTTAGTGACAGGGCCCGGGGAGCTGTTTTTT.

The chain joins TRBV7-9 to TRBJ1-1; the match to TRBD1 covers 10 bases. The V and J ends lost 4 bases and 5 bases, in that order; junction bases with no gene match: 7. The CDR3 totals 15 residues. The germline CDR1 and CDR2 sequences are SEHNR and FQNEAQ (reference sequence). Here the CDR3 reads CASSSPGQGVTEAFF. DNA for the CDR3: TGTGCCAGCAGCTCCCCCGGACAGGGGGTGACTGAAGCTTTCTTT.

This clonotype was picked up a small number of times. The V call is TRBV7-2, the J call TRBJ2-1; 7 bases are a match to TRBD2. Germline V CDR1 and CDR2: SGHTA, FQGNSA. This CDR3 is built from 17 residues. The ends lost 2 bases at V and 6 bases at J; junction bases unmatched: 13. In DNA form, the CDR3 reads TGTGCCAGCAGCTTACTGTCCGGGAGCGGGATAGTCAATGAGCAGTTCTTC. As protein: CASSLLSGSGIVNEQFF.

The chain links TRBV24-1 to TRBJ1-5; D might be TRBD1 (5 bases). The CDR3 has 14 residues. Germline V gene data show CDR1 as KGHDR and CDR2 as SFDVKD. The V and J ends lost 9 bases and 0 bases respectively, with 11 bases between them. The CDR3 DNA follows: TGTGCCACCTGGAACGGGGGTAGCAATCAGCCCCAGCATTTT. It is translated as CATWNGGSNQPQHF.

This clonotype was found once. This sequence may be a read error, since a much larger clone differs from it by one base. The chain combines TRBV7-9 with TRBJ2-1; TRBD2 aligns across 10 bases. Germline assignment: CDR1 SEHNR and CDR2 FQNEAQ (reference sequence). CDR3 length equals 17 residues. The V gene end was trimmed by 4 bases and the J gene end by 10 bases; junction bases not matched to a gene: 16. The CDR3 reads CASSSAARTSGLEEQFF. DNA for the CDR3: TGTGCCAGCAGCTCCGCGGCGAGGACTAGCGGATTGGAAGAGCAGTTCTTC.

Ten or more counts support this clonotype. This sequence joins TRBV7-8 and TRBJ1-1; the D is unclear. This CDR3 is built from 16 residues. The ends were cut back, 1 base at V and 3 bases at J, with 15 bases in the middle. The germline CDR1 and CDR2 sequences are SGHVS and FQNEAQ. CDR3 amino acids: CASSLDVLGVDTEAFF. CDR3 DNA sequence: TGTGCCAGCAGCTTAGATGTCCTTGGCGTGGACACTGAAGCTTTCTTT.

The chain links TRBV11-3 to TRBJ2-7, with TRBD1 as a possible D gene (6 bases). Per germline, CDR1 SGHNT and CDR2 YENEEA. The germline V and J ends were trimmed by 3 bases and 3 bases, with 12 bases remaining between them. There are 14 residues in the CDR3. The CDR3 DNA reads TGTGCCAGCAGCTTGATAGGGGGTGTCTACGAGCAGTACTTC. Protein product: CASSLIGGVYEQYF.

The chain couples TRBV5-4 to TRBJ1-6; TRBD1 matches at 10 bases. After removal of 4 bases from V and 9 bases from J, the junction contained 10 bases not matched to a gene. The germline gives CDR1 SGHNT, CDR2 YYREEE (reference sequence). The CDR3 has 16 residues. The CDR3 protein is CASSNRDRGGSSPLHF. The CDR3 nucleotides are TGTGCCAGCAGCAACCGGGACAGGGGCGGGAGTTCACCCCTCCACTTT.

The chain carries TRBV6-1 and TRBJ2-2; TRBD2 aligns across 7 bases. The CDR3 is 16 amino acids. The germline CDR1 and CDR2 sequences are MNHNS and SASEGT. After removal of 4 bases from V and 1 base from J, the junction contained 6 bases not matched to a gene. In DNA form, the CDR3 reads TGTGCCAGCAGTGTAGGGCGGGAGTGGAACACCGGGGAGCTGTTTTTT. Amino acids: CASSVGREWNTGELFF.

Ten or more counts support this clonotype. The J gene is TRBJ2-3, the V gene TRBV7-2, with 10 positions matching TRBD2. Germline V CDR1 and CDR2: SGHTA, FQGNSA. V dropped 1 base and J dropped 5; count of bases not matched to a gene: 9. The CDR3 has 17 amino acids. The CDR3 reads CASSLGLAGFRKDTQYF. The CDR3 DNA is TGTGCCAGCAGCTTAGGACTAGCGGGTTTCCGGAAAGATACGCAGTATTTT. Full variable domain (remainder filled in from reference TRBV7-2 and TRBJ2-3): GAGVSQSPSNKVTEKGKDVELRCDPISGHTALYWYRQSLGQGLEFLIYFQGNSAPDKSGLPSDRFSAERTGGSVSTLTIQRTQQEDSAVYLCASSLGLAGFRKDTQYFGPGTRLTVL.

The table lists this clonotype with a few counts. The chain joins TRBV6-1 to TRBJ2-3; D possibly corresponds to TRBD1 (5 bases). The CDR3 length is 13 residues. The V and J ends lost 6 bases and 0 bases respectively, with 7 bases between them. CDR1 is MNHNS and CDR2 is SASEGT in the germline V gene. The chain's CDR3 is CASRRQSTDTQYF. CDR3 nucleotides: TGTGCCAGCAGAAGACAGAGCACAGATACGCAGTATTTT.

The CDR3 nucleotides are TGCAGTGCCACCCCGGGGCTGGGGGACACCGGGGAGCTGTTTTTT. Protein: CSATPGLGDTGELFF. V and J are TRBV20-1 and TRBJ2-2; D may correspond to TRBD1 or TRBD2 (5 bases each). Trimming stripped 6 bases from V and 3 bases from J, with 17 bases between. The CDR3 length is 15 residues. Germline CDR1 reads DFQATT; CDR2 reads SNEGSKA (reference sequence).

The CDR3 loop reads CASESSGGRTEAFF. The CDR3 coding sequence is TGTGCCAGCGAAAGCAGTGGGGGGCGGACTGAAGCTTTCTTT. The chain carries TRBV6-2 or TRBV6-3 and TRBJ1-1, with a possible D match to TRBD1 (6 bases). Between the trimmed V and J ends, which lost 8 bases and 5 bases, there was a span of 18 bases. The CDR3 runs 14 residues. Germline V lookup: CDR1 MNHEY, CDR2 SVGEGT.

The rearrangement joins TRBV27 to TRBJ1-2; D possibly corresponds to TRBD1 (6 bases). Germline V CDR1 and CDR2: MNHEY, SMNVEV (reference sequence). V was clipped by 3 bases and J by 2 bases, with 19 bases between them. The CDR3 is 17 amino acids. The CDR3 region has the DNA TGTGCCAGCAGTTTCACGGTTACCCCGGGGGCCAACTATGGCTACACCTTC. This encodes CASSFTVTPGANYGYTF.

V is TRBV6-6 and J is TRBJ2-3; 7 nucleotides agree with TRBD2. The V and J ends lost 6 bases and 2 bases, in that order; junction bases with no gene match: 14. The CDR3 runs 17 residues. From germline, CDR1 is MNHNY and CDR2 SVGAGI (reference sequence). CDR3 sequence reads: CASSNPLSGEITDTQYF. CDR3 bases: TGTGCCAGCAGCAATCCGCTGAGCGGGGAAATCACAGATACGCAGTATTTT.

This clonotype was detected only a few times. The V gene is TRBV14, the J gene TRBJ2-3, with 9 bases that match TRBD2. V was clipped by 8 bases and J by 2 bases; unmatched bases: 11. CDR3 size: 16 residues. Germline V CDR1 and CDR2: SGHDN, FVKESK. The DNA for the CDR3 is TGTGCCAGCGGTTCTAGCGGGGTACACAACACAGATACGCAGTATTTT. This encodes CASGSSGVHNTDTQYF.

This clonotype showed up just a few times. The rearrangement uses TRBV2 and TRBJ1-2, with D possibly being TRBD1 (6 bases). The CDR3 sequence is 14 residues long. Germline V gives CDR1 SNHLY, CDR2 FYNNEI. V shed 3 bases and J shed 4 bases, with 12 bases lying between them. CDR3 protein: CASSDRGGIYGYTF. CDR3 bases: TGTGCCAGCAGTGATCGAGGGGGGATCTATGGCTACACCTTC.

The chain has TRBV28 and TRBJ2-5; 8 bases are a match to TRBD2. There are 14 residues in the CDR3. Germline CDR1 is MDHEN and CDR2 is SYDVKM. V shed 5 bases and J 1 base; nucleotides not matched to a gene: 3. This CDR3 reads CASSLRGGQETQYF. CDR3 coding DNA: TGTGCCAGCAGTCTCCGGGGGGGCCAAGAGACCCAGTACTTC.

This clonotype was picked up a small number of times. The chain's CDR3 is CASSLLKASKTGELFF. Here the CDR3 DNA reads TGTGCCAGCAGCCTCCTTAAAGCCAGCAAGACCGGGGAGCTGTTTTTT. The chain carries TRBV7-6 and TRBJ2-2; D is unresolved. This CDR3 region has 16 residues. The germline V gene has CDR1 SGHVS and CDR2 FNYEAQ. The V end lost 5 bases, the J end lost 5 bases, and 18 bases lay between the germline ends.

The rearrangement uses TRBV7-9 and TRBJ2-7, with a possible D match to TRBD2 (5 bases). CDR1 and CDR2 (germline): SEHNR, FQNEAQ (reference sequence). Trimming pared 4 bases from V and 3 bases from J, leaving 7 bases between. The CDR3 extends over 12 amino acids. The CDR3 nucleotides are TGTGCCAGCAGCTCGGGGTTCTACGAGCAGTACTTC. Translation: CASSSGFYEQYF.

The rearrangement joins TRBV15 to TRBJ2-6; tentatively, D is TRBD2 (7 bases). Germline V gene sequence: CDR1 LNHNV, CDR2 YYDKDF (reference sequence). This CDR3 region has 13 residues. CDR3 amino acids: CAGGALGANVLTF. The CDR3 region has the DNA TGTGCAGGGGGGGCTCTGGGGGCCAACGTCCTGACTTTC.

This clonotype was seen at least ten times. CDR3 in DNA: TGTGCCAGCAGCTTAGTCGGGACAGATTACAATCAGCCCCAGCATTTT. This encodes CASSLVGTDYNQPQHF. This chain connects TRBV7-2 to TRBJ1-5, with 7 bases that match TRBD1. Germline assignment: CDR1 SGHTA and CDR2 FQGNSA. The CDR3 runs to 16 residues. V shed 1 base, J shed 3 bases, and the junction held 6 bases outside the gene matches.

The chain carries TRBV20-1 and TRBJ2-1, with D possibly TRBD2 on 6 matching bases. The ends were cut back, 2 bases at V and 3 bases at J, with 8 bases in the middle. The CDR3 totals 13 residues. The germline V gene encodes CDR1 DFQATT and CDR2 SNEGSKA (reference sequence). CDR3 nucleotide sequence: TGCAGTGCTAGAAGGACTAACTACAATGAGCAGTTCTTC. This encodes CSARRTNYNEQFF.

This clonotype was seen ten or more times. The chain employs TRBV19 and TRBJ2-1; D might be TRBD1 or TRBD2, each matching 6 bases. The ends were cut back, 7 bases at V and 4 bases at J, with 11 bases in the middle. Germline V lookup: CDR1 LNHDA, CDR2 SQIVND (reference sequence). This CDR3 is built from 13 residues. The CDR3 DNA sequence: TGTGCCAGTACCCGGGGGCTTTACAATGAGCAGTTCTTC. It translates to CASTRGLYNEQFF. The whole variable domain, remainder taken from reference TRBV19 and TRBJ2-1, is DGGITQSPKYLFRKEGQNVTLSCEQNLNHDAMYWYRQDPGQGLRLIYYSQIVNDFQKGDIAEGYSVSREKKESFPLTVTSAQKNPTAFYLCASTRGLYNEQFFGPGTRLTVL.

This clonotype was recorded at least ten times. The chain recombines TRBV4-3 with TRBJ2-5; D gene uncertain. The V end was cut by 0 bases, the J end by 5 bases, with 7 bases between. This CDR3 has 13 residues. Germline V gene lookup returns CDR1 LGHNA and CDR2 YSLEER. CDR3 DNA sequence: TGCGCCAGCAGCCAAGAAGGGTGGGAGACCCAGTACTTC. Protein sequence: CASSQEGWETQYF.

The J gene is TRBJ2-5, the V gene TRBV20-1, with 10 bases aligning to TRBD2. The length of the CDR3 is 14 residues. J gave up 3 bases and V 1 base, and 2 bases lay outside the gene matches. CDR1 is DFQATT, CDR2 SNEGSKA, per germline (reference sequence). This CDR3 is CSARVLAGEETQYF. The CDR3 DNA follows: TGCAGTGCTAGAGTTCTAGCGGGAGAAGAGACCCAGTACTTC.

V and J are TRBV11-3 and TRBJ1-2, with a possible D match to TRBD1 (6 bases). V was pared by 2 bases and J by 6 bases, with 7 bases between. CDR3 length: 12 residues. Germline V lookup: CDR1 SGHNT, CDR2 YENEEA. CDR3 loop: CASSLRQDGYTF. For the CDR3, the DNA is TGTGCCAGCAGCTTACGACAGGATGGCTACACCTTC.